This T cell receptor (beta chain) was retrieved from a study of cytomegalovirus exposure and HLA in healthy donors (dated by TCRdb to 2015 to 2018). Regarding the complete study: An earlier analysis of several hundred of the donors reported approximately 280 Gb of sequence data and 95 million to 140 million unique TCR beta sequences obtained from about 200 million T cells. Donor age, sex, ethnicity and CMV serostatus were compiled alongside the repertoire data. An earlier analysis of 450 to 750 of the donors used high-throughput TCR beta sequencing to judge whether each TCR beta V gene segment behaved as functional or pseudogenic. Rather than using new phenotypic data, the later analysis identified candidate immune exposures from TCR beta sequences and from how often those sequences occurred across donors. In a later analysis, previously published TCR beta repertoires from 666 donors were re-analyzed and high-resolution HLA genotyping was added so that TCR occurrence patterns could be studied. To predict cytomegalovirus infection status, the study brought together high-throughput TCR immunosequencing, statistical association of individual TCRs with disease status, and machine learning. The T cell repertoires of several hundred subjects were profiled by immunosequencing and related to cytomegalovirus serostatus. In a later genetic analysis, genome-wide SNP genotypes for about 65% of the roughly 670 donors were used, and that subset was treated as a discovery cohort. The study aimed to test whether cataloging public T cell receptors could reveal signatures of past pathogen exposure. Along with the roughly 670-subject first cohort, a separate validation cohort of around 110 different subjects was used. About 300 gigabases of sequencing data and roughly 90 million unique TCR sequences were included in an early release covering around 600 HLA-typed donors. Among some 410 genotyped donors of the cohort, an average of approximately 240,000 unique TCR beta nucleotide sequences was sequenced per donor, of which about 19% were non-productive. Five DR-DQ haplotypes were handled as single units for association and clustering, since linkage in the cohort was strong. The number of typed donors differed by locus: about 629-630 for A, B, C, DRB1 and DQB1; 500 to 550 for DQA1; roughly 600 for DPA1; and 400 to 480 for DPB1. Of the approximately 400 genotyped donors, roughly 85% fell in the genetic ancestry cluster associated with self-reported Caucasian donors. Both class I and class II loci were covered by HLA typing, at four-digit resolution. All discovery cohort repertoires had been generated on a single sequencing platform.

The paper as a whole reports these results and caveats: In a later genetic analysis, fewer N-insertions in productive TCRs were reported among donors in an Asian-associated ancestry cluster than the approximately 710-donor mean. In a later analysis, HLA-associated TCR beta chains were found to be more clonally expanded and to have lower generation probabilities than equally common non-associated chains. In a later analysis, TCR association rates were found to vary across HLA loci, with the most associated TCRs seen for DRB1 alleles and the fewest for HLA-C alleles. A later analysis reported that several top co-occurrence clusters appeared linked to parvovirus B19, influenza, CMV and Epstein-Barr virus. Because HLA typing was unavailable for some donors at each locus, only the typed subset was used in association tests. V-gene and J-gene trimming of TCR beta chains was associated with a missense DCLRE1C variant in a later genetic analysis, and the association was replicated in an independent cohort. A further reported finding was that TCR beta sequences accurately predicted the HLA-A and HLA-B alleles for most subjects in the first cohort. Across donors, most TCR sequences were observed very rarely, whereas some public TCRs were present in many individuals. Assigning TCR associations to individual alleles was difficult when HLA alleles, especially DR and DQ, strongly co-occurred. The 87-base-pair reads could not distinguish some IMGT-functional V segments, including TRBV6-2 and TRBV6-3, so those segments were excluded. At a false discovery rate of 0.05, a later analysis linked around 15,000 TCR beta sequences to specific HLA alleles. In vitro tests confirmed that three of the cytomegalovirus-associated TCR beta chains recognize cytomegalovirus antigens. Only TCR beta chains were sequenced in this cohort, and the absence of alpha or paired-chain data limited detectable features. Linkage disequilibrium might explain the correlated functional status among segregating V segments, but an unknown experimental factor could not be ruled out. In an earlier analysis of some 640 of the donors, most TCR beta V segments were observed in productive rearrangements about 87% or about 30% of the time, broadly matching IMGT annotations. It was suggested by the authors that the approach could potentially be generalized to other disease states and immunological phenotypes. A cluster of highly shared sequence variants was judged likely to represent a technical artifact of the sequencing pipeline. The earlier analysis of some 560 of the donors excluded approximately 15 rarely observed V segments, including chromosome 9 orphons, because counts were too low. CMV serostatus was the only immune exposure information available for the cohort. In both the original and validation cohorts, the classifier was reported to diagnose cytomegalovirus status with high specificity and sensitivity. Most CMV-associated TCR beta chains appeared to be HLA-restricted in a later analysis, and the HLA associations seemed to be driven largely by CMV exposure. The study listed 150 to 200 TCR beta chains as associated with cytomegalovirus. Sequencing depth was assumed to be roughly uniform across donors in the presence/absence analyses, though that assumption may not hold.

This clone has just a few counts. Its antigen remains undetermined. Base qualities were left out, and no much larger clone turns up one base away. In total, approximately 610 healthy bone marrow donors made up the cohort. All cohort members were sampled while nominally healthy, although unrecorded immune exposures were likely present. The donor was CMV seronegative and belonged to the group of 352 seronegative cohort members. Each donor provided a peripheral blood sample, and peripheral blood mononuclear cells were used for TCR beta sequencing. The Qiagen DNeasy Blood Extraction Kit was used to extract genomic DNA from the blood cell samples. Receptors were amplified or captured by the immunoSEQ multiplex PCR assay. The multiplex PCR relied on a mix of 60 forward primers for TCR Vbeta segments and 13 reverse primers for TCR Jbeta segments. The CDR3 region of rearranged TCR beta genes was amplified from genomic DNA by a multiplex PCR assay. The amplified TCR beta libraries were sequenced on the Illumina HiSeq System as 87-base-pair reads. Regarding the original processing steps: A later analysis tallied 75 million to 95 million unique TCR beta chains across the 550 to 850 repertoires, and some 10 million of those chains were shared by two or more donors. To remove PCR and sequencing errors, raw reads were error-corrected and collapsed into unique sequences using a nearest-neighbor algorithm that merged closely related sequences. Alignment of CDR3 sequences to IMGT reference sequences was used to assign V, D and J gene segments. For a sequence to be retained, a match of at least six nucleotides was required to both a V gene segment and a J gene segment. Rearrangements were called productive when the CDR3 lacked stop codons and stayed in frame with V and J; all others were non-productive. Following IMGT convention, CDR3 was defined as the stretch from the second conserved V-encoded cysteine up to the conserved J-encoded phenylalanine. Sequences without an unambiguous match to a single V gene segment were excluded from the earlier analysis of almost 600 of the donors. In an earlier analysis of several hundred of the donors, a V segment was called functional when productive rearrangements were above 56.7%, and segregating when the standard deviation between donors exceeded 5%. A statistical classification framework was developed to diagnose cytomegalovirus status using the catalog of TCR beta chain sequences. In a later analysis, V and J genes were assigned by comparing TCR nucleotide sequences against IMGT/GENE-DB human TR gene sequences. In a later analysis, CDR3 sequences and most-parsimonious VDJ recombination scenarios were assigned using the TCRdist pipeline. In a later analysis, each TCR beta chain was defined by its CDR3 amino acid sequence together with its V-gene family, and reads without a unique V-gene family were excluded. As a way to deal with suspected cross-contamination and a sequencing artifact, a later analysis dropped hundreds of nucleotide sequences that were highly shared and had low generation probability. In a later analysis, a clonal expansion index for each public chain was calculated from normalized within-repertoire ranks of inferred template counts. In a later analysis, generation probabilities were computed using a VDJ recombination model fitted to out-of-frame rearrangements, and the results were checked against IGoR. A later analysis scored TCR-TCR, TCR-HLA and TCR-CMV co-occurrence with hypergeometric tests, applying a repertoire-size bias correction to TCR pairs. False discovery rates were estimated in a later analysis by permuting HLA or CMV assignments 20 times. A later analysis grouped co-occurring TCRs with DBSCAN, adding TCRdist sequence similarity when clustering within HLA-allele-positive subsets. Co-occurrence clustering excluded repertoires with fewer than 30,000 or more than 120,000 public chains, plus five with anomalous nucleotide sharing. Not all clones reach the TCRdb copy of this immuneACCESS table, which keeps in-frame sequences only. Checked studies attribute under half of the gap to unresolved V genes and leave the rest unexplained. V and J calls and clone size come straight from that table; D and trimming were deduced from the DNA. Present in this sample are approximately 99,000 clones, roughly two thirds of which were seen just once. The ten largest clonotypes hold roughly 3.5% of the sample.

Relative to germline, V is 0 bases shorter and J is 0 bases shorter, with 9 bases between their ends. CDR1 and CDR2, per the germline V gene, are SGHTA and FQGNSA. The CDR3 sequence holds 16 residues, the cysteine and phenylalanine included. Only the CDR3 DNA is retained, 48 bases long and in frame from the first base. The receptor was isolated from a man in his forties in good health and CMV-seronegative. Sequenced sample: PBMCs. The chain is encoded by TRBV7-2 joined to TRBJ2-1, with the D gene too uncertain to name. CDR3 reads: CASSLARDTSYNEQFF. The nucleotide sequence reads TGTGCCAGCAGCTTAGCCCGAGACACCTCCTACAATGAGCAGTTCTTC.